This T cell receptor beta chain derives from a study of blood T cell repertoires in COVID-19 (dated by TCRdb to 2018 to 2021). Study-level background: Collaborator samples came from the United States, Italy and Spain and covered acute and convalescent phases of COVID-19. The prospective study material was composed of cDNA or gDNA derived from T cells, B-cell-depleted T cells, or PBMCs. Deeply sampled blood TCRbeta repertoires from subjects exposed to, actively infected with, or recovered from COVID-19 were included in the dataset. The repertoires were made available in a free public database intended to serve as a resource for research on the immune response to SARS-CoV-2. The samples were drawn from two sources: the first 160 participants of the ongoing ImmuneRACE study, and some 1,300 subjects contributed by 6 global collaborators. A de-identified subject ID, COVID-19 status, age in years and sex were almost always included in the sample metadata. Where available, HLA class I and class II types were obtained from metadata supplied by the sample provider rather than from assay-based typing. Points the paper makes about the study in general: Clinical and demographic metadata were provided uncurated, with the amount varying by source and participant.

The germline V gene provides CDR1 MNHEY and CDR2 SVGAGI. Its CDR3 holds 15 amino acids, cysteine through phenylalanine. The entry retains the CDR3 DNA only, 45 bases that are in frame from base 1. V ends up 8 bases short and J 8 bases short, with an unmatched junction base count of 11. This clone was seen once. The antigen it recognizes is unknown. No quality values exist for individual bases; no much larger clone is one base distant. TCRbeta CDR3 regions were amplified from genomic DNA by means of the immunoSEQ Assay, a bias-controlled multiplex PCR. The authors processed their data as follows. The number of nucleated cells in each sample was estimated by amplification of reference gene primers within the assay. To quantify the absolute abundance of each unique TCRbeta CDR3 rearrangement, sequence reads were collapsed and filtered. For each sample, productive Simpson clonality was calculated as the square root of Simpson's diversity index over productive rearrangements. In its TCRdb copy, this immuneACCESS table keeps in-frame sequences only and misses some clones. Where compared with another copy, unresolved V genes explain less than half of these, and the others have no known cause. That table is the source of V, J and clone size, and D and trimming were worked out from the DNA. Counted in this sample were a few hundred thousand clones; 90% of them appeared once. The biggest ten clones account for about 1.7% of the sample.

Participants in the prospective study were aged roughly 18 to 90 years, lived in about two dozen United States geographic areas, and enrolled through a virtual design. In the prospective study, participants were assigned to cohorts based on the clinical history participants reported in a screening survey and a study questionnaire. In the prospective study, mobile phlebotomists collected whole blood, serum and a nasopharyngeal or oropharyngeal swab from each participant. Additional blood draws and questionnaires over an approximately 2-month period could optionally be provided by prospective study participants. Before DNA extraction, blood samples from the prospective study were shipped at room temperature or frozen.

This chain is built from TRBV6-5 and TRBJ1-4, and 10 bases in between align with TRBD1. The sequence was collected from a woman younger than 35 with acute COVID-19. What was sequenced was PBMCs or T cells enriched from blood (not recorded which). The sequence in DNA is TGTGCCAGCCGGAAGCCGACAGGGGGCTTCGAAAAACTGTTTTTT. Its translation is CASRKPTGGFEKLFF.